The clone carrying this TCR beta chain showed up just a few times. This sample was included in a study of CD8+ T cells in alopecia areata. Study at large: Oral tofacitinib, 5 to 10 mg twice daily, was given in an open-label trial.

Researchers gathered lesional scalp punch biopsies and peripheral blood from patients with alopecia areata. cDNA reverse transcribed from extracted RNA served as the sequencing template. Produced via immunoSEQ multiplex PCR; TCRdb's table is partial and in-frame only. The data contain more than 150,000 clones, 40% to 65% of them singletons. Per germline, CDR1 SNHLY and CDR2 FYNNEI. The CDR3 is 12 residues long. V lost 3 bases and J lost 0, with 2 bases in between. The starting material was CD8+ T cells sorted from blood, obtained at week 0. The rearrangement uses TRBV2 and TRBJ1-1; no definite D call. The TCR was taken from a human donor with alopecia areata. The CDR3 DNA follows: TGTGCCAGCAGTGATTTGAACACTGAAGCTTTCTTT. As protein: CASSDLNTEAFF.